The rows below give T cell receptor beta chains drawn from one sample of a study of T-cell reconstitution after alpha-beta-depleted transplantation in children. In TCRdb, the PCR reads were re-called with MiXCR into one record per CDR3 protein. The table lists roughly 500,000 distinct CDR3 sequences, 18% of them singletons, with 3.3% in the top ten. This specimen consisted of PBMCs from the stem cell graft donor, obtained from the stem cell graft. These receptors all come from a human donor who donated a stem cell graft to a child with acute lymphoblastic leukemia. The CDR3 runs from the conserved cysteine through the conserved F or W. Fields, in order: D gene, J gene, clone size, V gene, CDR3 DNA, CDR3 protein. The D gene is left open where the match is weak. Size values are once, few and many counts, or a class for expanded clones, and some rows have none.

D gene: TRBD2
J gene: TRBJ2-3
clone size: once
V gene: TRBV11-2
CDR3 DNA: TGTGCCAGCAGCTTAGGCCCGGAGATGGGGGGGGATACGCAGTATTTT
CDR3 protein: CASSLGPEMGGDTQYF

D gene: TRBD1
J gene: TRBJ2-3
clone size: few
V gene: TRBV5-1
CDR3 DNA: TGCGCCAGCAGCTTGGGACAGGGGGATCTAGATACGCAGTATTTT
CDR3 protein: CASSLGQGDLDTQYF

D gene: TRBD1
J gene: TRBJ2-2
clone size: few
V gene: TRBV2
CDR3 DNA: TGTGCCAGAGAGACAGGGGTGAACACCGGGGAGCTGTTTTTT
CDR3 protein: CARETGVNTGELFF

D gene: .
J gene: TRBJ2-1
clone size: .
V gene: TRBV6-1
CDR3 DNA: TGTGCCAGCAGGGACTGGGGGCCACACAATGAGCAGTTCTTC
CDR3 protein: CASRDWGPHNEQFF

D gene: .
J gene: TRBJ1-3
clone size: .
V gene: TRBV4-1
CDR3 DNA: TGCGCCAGCAGCCAAGGTAAATGGGCCTCTGGAAACACCATATATTTT
CDR3 protein: CASSQGKWASGNTIYF

D gene: TRBD2
J gene: TRBJ2-4
clone size: .
V gene: TRBV7-8
CDR3 DNA: TGTGCCAGAAGATTTGGGCTAGCGGGAGTTTCTCAGTACTTC
CDR3 protein: CARRFGLAGVSQYF

D gene: .
J gene: TRBJ2-1
clone size: .
V gene: TRBV5-1
CDR3 DNA: TGCGCCAGCGCTGCCCAATTGGAGGGCCCCACCCTCACGCAGTTCTTC
CDR3 protein: CASAAQLEGPTLTQFF

D gene: .
J gene: TRBJ2-7
clone size: .
V gene: TRBV4-1
CDR3 DNA: TGCGCCAGCAGCTTACCGGGACAATACGAGCAGTACTTC
CDR3 protein: CASSLPGQYEQYF

D gene: TRBD1
J gene: TRBJ2-7
clone size: .
V gene: TRBV15
CDR3 DNA: TGTGCCACCAGCGGACAGGGGAACGAGCAGTACTTC
CDR3 protein: CATSGQGNEQYF

D gene: .
J gene: TRBJ1-5
clone size: few
V gene: TRBV7-9
CDR3 DNA: TGTGCCAGCAGCTTCGGGGGGAACAATCAGCCCCAGCATTTT
CDR3 protein: CASSFGGNNQPQHF

D gene: TRBD1
J gene: TRBJ1-2
clone size: .
V gene: TRBV5-1
CDR3 DNA: TGCGCCAGCAGCTTGGATGACAGGGCGACGACGGCGGGCTACACCTTC
CDR3 protein: CASSLDDRATTAGYTF

D gene: .
J gene: TRBJ2-7
clone size: .
V gene: TRBV11-2
CDR3 DNA: TGTGCCAGCACCCCTAGCGGGACAGGCGAGCAGTACTTC
CDR3 protein: CASTPSGTGEQYF

D gene: .
J gene: TRBJ1-2
clone size: .
V gene: TRBV10-2
CDR3 DNA: TGCGCCAGCAGTGATGCGGGGCGGGGGTCCTATGGCTACACCTTC
CDR3 protein: CASSDAGRGSYGYTF

D gene: TRBD1
J gene: TRBJ1-2
clone size: .
V gene: TRBV9
CDR3 DNA: TGTGCCAGCAGCTCACAGGGGGCCCAACGGACTAACTATGGCTACACCTTC
CDR3 protein: CASSSQGAQRTNYGYTF

D gene: TRBD2
J gene: TRBJ2-1
clone size: few
V gene: TRBV12-3/TRBV12-4
CDR3 DNA: TGTGCCAGCAGGCTCCTAGCGGGGAAGCAGTTCTTC
CDR3 protein: CASRLLAGKQFF

D gene: .
J gene: TRBJ1-2
clone size: .
V gene: TRBV5-1
CDR3 DNA: TGCGCCAGCAGCTTGGACAGATTCTATGGCTACACCTTC
CDR3 protein: CASSLDRFYGYTF

D gene: TRBD1
J gene: TRBJ2-1
clone size: .
V gene: TRBV7-7
CDR3 DNA: TGTGCCAGCAGGAACCGGGACAGGGCCAATGAGCAGTTCTTC
CDR3 protein: CASRNRDRANEQFF

D gene: TRBD1
J gene: TRBJ1-6
clone size: .
V gene: TRBV12-3/TRBV12-4
CDR3 DNA: TGTGCCAGCAGATCGCGACAGGGAGAAGGTTCACCCCTCCACTTT
CDR3 protein: CASRSRQGEGSPLHF

D gene: .
J gene: TRBJ2-3
clone size: few
V gene: TRBV24-1
CDR3 DNA: TGTGCCACCAGTGACACGGGACAAAGAACAGATACGCAGTATTTT
CDR3 protein: CATSDTGQRTDTQYF

D gene: TRBD2
J gene: TRBJ2-7
clone size: .
V gene: TRBV27
CDR3 DNA: TGTGCCAGCAGTTATGTGGGACTAGCGGGAGGGCTCGAGCAGTACTTC
CDR3 protein: CASSYVGLAGGLEQYF

D gene: TRBD2
J gene: TRBJ2-1
clone size: few
V gene: TRBV15
CDR3 DNA: TGTGCCACCAGCAGAGATTTAGCGGGAGTCAATGAGCAGTTCTTC
CDR3 protein: CATSRDLAGVNEQFF

D gene: .
J gene: TRBJ2-2
clone size: .
V gene: TRBV9
CDR3 DNA: TGTGCCAGCAGCGCCGACGTGGCCGGGGAGCTGTTTTTT
CDR3 protein: CASSADVAGELFF

D gene: .
J gene: TRBJ1-2
clone size: many
V gene: TRBV20-1
CDR3 DNA: TGCAGTGCTAGGCTCGGGGCTATTAACTATGGCTACACCTTC
CDR3 protein: CSARLGAINYGYTF

D gene: .
J gene: TRBJ1-1
clone size: few
V gene: TRBV11-2
CDR3 DNA: TGTGCCAGCAGCCAAACCCTTGTGAGGAACACTGAAGCTTTCTTT
CDR3 protein: CASSQTLVRNTEAFF

D gene: .
J gene: TRBJ2-3
clone size: .
V gene: TRBV7-3
CDR3 DNA: TGTGCCAGCACGATCAACAGGGACACAGATACGCAGTATTTT
CDR3 protein: CASTINRDTDTQYF

D gene: .
J gene: TRBJ2-7
clone size: few
V gene: TRBV20-1
CDR3 DNA: TGCAGTGCTAGAGATCTTGGCGGCGACCAATTATACGAGCAGTACTTC
CDR3 protein: CSARDLGGDQLYEQYF

D gene: TRBD1
J gene: TRBJ2-4
clone size: few
V gene: TRBV6-4
CDR3 DNA: TGTGCCGGCTCAAGGGGGCGAGCGACCAAAAACATTCAGTACTTC
CDR3 protein: CAGSRGRATKNIQYF

D gene: .
J gene: TRBJ1-1
clone size: few
V gene: TRBV19
CDR3 DNA: TGTGCCAGTACCTCCCCGCGGGGGGGCGCGAAATTCACTGAAGCTTTCTTT
CDR3 protein: CASTSPRGGAKFTEAFF

D gene: .
J gene: TRBJ1-4
clone size: .
V gene: TRBV20-1
CDR3 DNA: TGCAGCGTTCCGGGATTTCGTTATGAAAAACTGTTTTTT
CDR3 protein: CSVPGFRYEKLFF

D gene: .
J gene: TRBJ1-2
clone size: .
V gene: TRBV6-5
CDR3 DNA: TGTGCCAGCAGTTACGGGATACGCTATGGCTACACCTTC
CDR3 protein: CASSYGIRYGYTF

D gene: .
J gene: TRBJ2-2
clone size: .
V gene: TRBV5-5
CDR3 DNA: TGTGCCAGCAGCTTGGCCATAGGGGGCACCGGGGAGCTGTTTTTT
CDR3 protein: CASSLAIGGTGELFF

D gene: .
J gene: TRBJ2-1
clone size: once
V gene: TRBV12-3/TRBV12-4
CDR3 DNA: TGTGCCAGCAGTTTAGACCTGAGTCGGGCCGTCGGGTACAATGAGCAGTTCTTC
CDR3 protein: CASSLDLSRAVGYNEQFF

D gene: .
J gene: TRBJ2-3
clone size: .
V gene: TRBV7-9
CDR3 DNA: TGTGCCAGCAGCTCCTATCCGACTGGAAGAAGCACAGATACGCAGTATTTT
CDR3 protein: CASSSYPTGRSTDTQYF

D gene: TRBD1
J gene: TRBJ2-7
clone size: .
V gene: TRBV5-5
CDR3 DNA: TGTGCCAGCAGCCAAACCGGGACAGGAAGCTCCTACGAGCAGTACTTC
CDR3 protein: CASSQTGTGSSYEQYF

D gene: .
J gene: TRBJ1-2
clone size: .
V gene: TRBV20-1
CDR3 DNA: TGCAGTGCTTTCGGTGCGGGGGCGCTTCGTCGGGGCTACACCTTC
CDR3 protein: CSAFGAGALRRGYTF

D gene: TRBD2
J gene: TRBJ2-2
clone size: few
V gene: TRBV12-3/TRBV12-4
CDR3 DNA: TGTGCCAGCAATCCCCAGGGCGGGAGGGTAAACGGGGAGCTGTTTTTT
CDR3 protein: CASNPQGGRVNGELFF

D gene: .
J gene: TRBJ1-1
clone size: .
V gene: TRBV5-1
CDR3 DNA: TGCGCCAGCAGCCTACGTTGGGGGGGGGACCTCACTGAAGCTTTCTTT
CDR3 protein: CASSLRWGGDLTEAFF

D gene: TRBD1
J gene: TRBJ1-1
clone size: few
V gene: TRBV12-3/TRBV12-4
CDR3 DNA: TGTGCCAGCAGGGGACAGGTCGAGACTGAAGCTTTCTTT
CDR3 protein: CASRGQVETEAFF

D gene: TRBD1
J gene: TRBJ1-1
clone size: .
V gene: TRBV25-1
CDR3 DNA: TGTGCCAGCAGTTGGTTGGGACAGGGCGCAACTGAAGCTTTCTTT
CDR3 protein: CASSWLGQGATEAFF

D gene: .
J gene: TRBJ1-1
clone size: few
V gene: TRBV18
CDR3 DNA: TGTGCCAGCTCACCTTCTAGTGTGGGCACTGAAGCTTTCTTT
CDR3 protein: CASSPSSVGTEAFF

D gene: .
J gene: TRBJ2-2
clone size: few
V gene: TRBV11-1
CDR3 DNA: TGTGCCAGCAGCTTAGAGTCTTTCGGGCAGGCACGCACCGGGGAGCTGTTTTTT
CDR3 protein: CASSLESFGQARTGELFF

D gene: TRBD1
J gene: TRBJ2-7
clone size: .
V gene: TRBV4-1
CDR3 DNA: TGCGCCAGCAGCCAAGTACATCCCGGACAGGGACACGAGCAGTACTTC
CDR3 protein: CASSQVHPGQGHEQYF

D gene: .
J gene: TRBJ2-2
clone size: .
V gene: TRBV4-2
CDR3 DNA: TGTGCCAGCAGCCAACCCACGGCGGGGTCGAACACCGGGGAGCTGTTTTTT
CDR3 protein: CASSQPTAGSNTGELFF

D gene: .
J gene: TRBJ1-1
clone size: .
V gene: TRBV27
CDR3 DNA: TGTGCCAGCAGCCCGAACAGAGTTCTCAGCACTGAAGCTTTCTTT
CDR3 protein: CASSPNRVLSTEAFF

D gene: TRBD1
J gene: TRBJ2-2
clone size: .
V gene: TRBV11-1
CDR3 DNA: TGTGCCAGCAGCCGACAGGGAATGCTACTTATCAACACCTGGGAGCTGTTTTTT
CDR3 protein: CASSRQGMLLINTWELFF

D gene: .
J gene: TRBJ2-7
clone size: few
V gene: TRBV29-1
CDR3 DNA: TGCAGCGCCGTCCCGGGACTTGGCTACGAGCAGTACTTC
CDR3 protein: CSAVPGLGYEQYF

D gene: .
J gene: TRBJ1-2
clone size: once
V gene: TRBV5-1
CDR3 DNA: TGCGCCAGCAGCTTGGTCCTTCGGGGGGCGAAAGGATACTTGTATGGCTACACCTTC
CDR3 protein: CASSLVLRGAKGYLYGYTF

D gene: .
J gene: TRBJ2-5
clone size: .
V gene: TRBV24-1
CDR3 DNA: TGTGCCACCACCAGATTTCAGCGGAAAAGCCTCGTCCGGGGTCAAGAGACCCAGTACTTC
CDR3 protein: CATTRFQRKSLVRGQETQYF

D gene: .
J gene: TRBJ2-3
clone size: few
V gene: TRBV12-3/TRBV12-4
CDR3 DNA: TGTGCCAGCAGTTTACGTAGCGGCGTCACAGATACGCAGTATTTT
CDR3 protein: CASSLRSGVTDTQYF

D gene: .
J gene: TRBJ2-4
clone size: .
V gene: TRBV20-1
CDR3 DNA: TGCAGTGCTAGTGGCGGGGAAAGGTACATTCAGTACTTC
CDR3 protein: CSASGGERYIQYF

D gene: .
J gene: TRBJ2-7
clone size: .
V gene: TRBV27
CDR3 DNA: TGTGCCAGCAGTTTATGGGGTCGGGACGAGCAGTACTTC
CDR3 protein: CASSLWGRDEQYF

D gene: .
J gene: TRBJ2-5
clone size: .
V gene: TRBV9
CDR3 DNA: TGTGCCAGCAGCTATCCTTCCCTTGGGACGAAAGAGACCCAGTACTTC
CDR3 protein: CASSYPSLGTKETQYF

D gene: .
J gene: TRBJ2-7
clone size: few
V gene: TRBV6-5
CDR3 DNA: TGTGCCAGCAGTTACCGGGACATCTCCTCCTACGAGCAGTACTTC
CDR3 protein: CASSYRDISSYEQYF

D gene: .
J gene: TRBJ2-7
clone size: few
V gene: TRBV12-3/TRBV12-4
CDR3 DNA: TGTGCCAGCAGTTTCCTTCTGGGCCGGGAGCAGTACTTC
CDR3 protein: CASSFLLGREQYF

D gene: TRBD2
J gene: TRBJ2-5
clone size: .
V gene: TRBV7-9
CDR3 DNA: TGTGCCAGCAGCTATAGCGGGAAGCGAGAGACCCAGTACTTC
CDR3 protein: CASSYSGKRETQYF

D gene: .
J gene: TRBJ1-5
clone size: .
V gene: TRBV18
CDR3 DNA: TGTGCCAGCTCACCAACAGATCAACAGCCCCAGCATTTT
CDR3 protein: CASSPTDQQPQHF

D gene: .
J gene: TRBJ2-3
clone size: few
V gene: TRBV6-4
CDR3 DNA: TGTGCCAGCAGTGACTCGGAAACAGATACGCAGTATTTT
CDR3 protein: CASSDSETDTQYF

D gene: .
J gene: TRBJ2-2
clone size: .
V gene: TRBV5-1
CDR3 DNA: TGCGCCAGCAGCTTTCTCTCGACCAACACCGGGGAGCTGTTTTTT
CDR3 protein: CASSFLSTNTGELFF

D gene: TRBD1
J gene: TRBJ1-4
clone size: few
V gene: TRBV7-9
CDR3 DNA: TGTGCCAGCAGCTTAGGCGGGACAGTCAGTGAAAAACTGTTTTTT
CDR3 protein: CASSLGGTVSEKLFF

D gene: .
J gene: TRBJ2-7
clone size: .
V gene: TRBV20-1
CDR3 DNA: TGCAGTGCTAGTGGAGATATAGTCTACGAGCAGTACTTC
CDR3 protein: CSASGDIVYEQYF